This T cell receptor (beta chain) stems from a study of identical twins' blood T cells. Germline-derived CDR1 and CDR2 are MNHEY and SMNVEV (reference sequence). The CDR3 consists of 16 residues. Trimming removed 4 bases from V and 3 bases from J, with 18 bases in between. The sample holds a few counts of this clonotype. The three twin pairs were reared together, likely meeting the same infections. Via MiXCR, TCRdb re-called the 5' RACE reads, giving one row per CDR3 protein. The sample lists 350,000 to 450,000 distinct CDR3 sequences; about 28% were seen once. Sequenced input: PBMCs. The V gene is TRBV27, the J gene TRBJ1-1; D is ambiguous. This clonotype was obtained from a woman between 18 and 55 years old in good health. The CDR3 DNA follows: TGTGCCAGCAGTTCCCCGTTAACGGTCGGGGACACTGAAGCTTTCTTT. Translated, it gives CASSSPLTVGDTEAFF.